This TCR beta chain was found in a study of radiation and T cells in renal cell carcinoma. Overall study results and limits: Pretreatment tumor biopsies were lacking, so baseline clonotypes are unknown. In blood, top tumor clones expanded by 2 weeks, shrinking by 4.

Method: immunoSEQ multiplex PCR; TCRdb's copy keeps in-frame clones and lacks some. The sample shows approximately 120,000 clones, roughly 80% of them seen only once. The time point denotes: baseline pretreatment blood. Treatment meaning: 15 Gy SBRT to primary tumor, nephrectomy 4 weeks later. Radiation-treated patients gave blood at baseline, week 2 and week 4. As for this clone: The antigen remains undetermined.

V lost 0 bases and J lost 4, with 17 bases in between. The CDR3 spans 17 residues. Germline assignment: CDR1 SGHAT and CDR2 FQNNGV. This sequence originates from a woman in her sixties or seventies with renal cell carcinoma. The sequences come from blood, collected from a patient whose treatment included radiotherapy and nephrectomy. The chain uses TRBV11-2 and TRBJ2-3; a weak D match, TRBD2 (6 bases). As DNA, the CDR3 is TGTGCCAGCAGCTTAGAGGTCCCGGCGGGGAGGCCAGATACGCAGTATTTT. Translating gives CASSLEVPAGRPDTQYF. The entire variable domain, with the rest obtained from reference TRBV11-2 and TRBJ2-3, is as follows: EAGVAQSPRYKIIEKRQSVAFWCNPISGHATLYWYQQILGQGPKLLIQFQNNGVVDDSQLPKDRFSAERLKGVDSTLKIQPAKLEDSAVYLCASSLEVPAGRPDTQYFGPGTRLTVL.